The clone carrying this TCR beta chain was observed a few times. Original handling: Scientists estimated how many nucleated cells there were by amplifying reference gene primers. Produced via immunoSEQ multiplex PCR; TCRdb's table is partial and in-frame only. The V and J calls and the clone size are those of that table, but D and trimming were determined from the DNA. This table holds approximately 300,000 clones, about 85% found once. The data derive from a study of blood T cell repertoires in COVID-19. The V gene lost 2 bases and the J gene lost 7 bases, with 11 bases spanning the gap. The length of the CDR3 is 13 residues. Germline V gene data show CDR1 as MRHNA and CDR2 as SNTAGT.

Sequencing used peripheral blood. V is TRBV6-4 and J is TRBJ1-2; unclear D gene. The sequence was obtained from a woman between 45 and 60 years old with active or convalescent COVID-19. The CDR3 nucleotides read TGTGCCAGCAGTGACCGAGGCGAGGGTGGCTACACCTTC. Translation: CASSDRGEGGYTF.